The rows below give T cell receptor beta chains drawn from one sample of a study of T-cell memory formation after mild COVID-19. One entry per CDR3 protein results from TCRdb running MiXCR on the 5' RACE reads. The repertoire consists of about 130,000 distinct CDR3 sequences, with roughly 6% occurring once and the leading ten covering 2% to 2.5%. Sequencing used PBMCs or a T cell subset sorted from them (not recorded which). All receptors come from an adult woman who had mild COVID-19 (a few samples of this study predate the infection). Cell type and time point are not known. Both conserved end residues are part of each CDR3. D genes are given only for firm matches. Clone sizes are given selectively: once, few, many, or a class where the clone is expanded.

size	V	length	J	D	CDR3	DNA
many	TRBV5-1	13	TRBJ1-1	.	CASSRDINTEAFF	TGCGCCAGCAGCCGGGACATAAACACTGAAGCTTTCTTT
.	TRBV20-1	15	TRBJ2-3	.	CSASRVGASTDTQYF	TGCAGTGCTAGCAGGGTGGGGGCGAGCACAGATACGCAGTATTTT
.	TRBV12-3/TRBV12-4	14	TRBJ2-1	.	CASSLAHKLLEQFF	TGTGCCAGCAGTTTAGCGCACAAGCTCTTAGAGCAGTTCTTC
few	TRBV7-8	16	TRBJ2-1	.	CASSLALAAYRNEQFF	TGTGCCAGCAGCTTAGCGCTAGCCGCTTATAGGAATGAGCAGTTCTTC
.	TRBV5-1	16	TRBJ2-1	.	CASSLEQGSSYNEQFF	TGCGCCAGCAGCTTGGAACAGGGAAGCTCCTACAATGAGCAGTTCTTC
many	TRBV11-3	14	TRBJ2-1	TRBD1	CASSFGQGSNEQFF	TGTGCCAGCAGCTTTGGACAGGGGAGCAATGAGCAGTTCTTC
few	TRBV27	16	TRBJ2-1	.	CASSLGNLFIYNEQFF	TGTGCCAGCAGTTTAGGGAATCTGTTCATCTACAATGAGCAGTTCTTC
few	TRBV15	14	TRBJ1-5	.	CATSGLRTNQPQHF	TGTGCCACCAGCGGCTTGAGGACGAATCAGCCCCAGCATTTT
many	TRBV6-5	11	TRBJ2-2	.	CASTNTGELFF	TGTGCCAGCACCAACACCGGGGAGCTGTTTTTT
few	TRBV7-9	16	TRBJ2-3	TRBD2	CASRGLADTPTDTQYF	TGTGCCAGCAGGGGACTAGCGGATACTCCCACAGATACGCAGTATTTT
many	TRBV12-3/TRBV12-4	17	TRBJ2-3	.	CASKDRFYRDPTDTQYF	TGTGCCAGCAAAGATCGCTTCTATCGGGACCCCACAGATACGCAGTATTTT
few	TRBV7-9	16	TRBJ1-4	.	CASSRPVEPTNEKLFF	TGTGCCAGCAGTCGACCCGTGGAGCCAACTAATGAAAAACTGTTTTTT
few	TRBV24-1	13	TRBJ2-4	.	CATSDGGVNIQYF	TGTGCCACCAGTGACGGAGGCGTCAACATTCAGTACTTC
few	TRBV12-3/TRBV12-4	12	TRBJ1-1	.	CASSWPGEPAFF	TGTGCCAGCAGTTGGCCGGGGGAGCCAGCTTTCTTT
many	TRBV9	17	TRBJ1-2	.	CASSAHITGPIGSGYTF	TGTGCCAGCAGCGCACACATAACGGGGCCCATAGGGTCTGGCTACACCTTC
few	TRBV5-1	14	TRBJ2-2	TRBD2	CASTPAGDIGELFF	TGCGCCAGCACCCCAGCGGGAGATATCGGGGAGCTGTTTTTT
many	TRBV11-1	18	TRBJ2-1	.	CASSLGGRGGRPYNEQFF	TGTGCCAGCAGCTTAGGAGGACGAGGAGGGCGGCCCTACAATGAGCAGTTCTTC